This TCR beta chain was sequenced for a study of radiotherapy plus CTLA-4 blockade in lung cancer. Study details: Across the patients, objective responses occurred in more than 15%, and disease control in approximately 30%.

CDR1 LNHDA and CDR2 SQIVND come from the germline V gene (reference sequence). The CDR3 runs 16 residues. V trimming: 1 base; J trimming: 2 bases; junction bases outside the gene matches: 2. In regard to this clone: Its antigen is still unknown.

Some clones are missing from TCRdb's copy, which holds only in-frame ones; the method was immunoSEQ multiplex PCR. This sample has about 98,000 clones, with around 88% found just once. Receiving focal radiation plus CTLA-4 blockade with ipilimumab were patients who had chemo-refractory metastatic non-small-cell lung cancer. Study outcomes and limitations: Once radiotherapy plus ipilimumab had been given, TCR clones derived from tumor expanded in blood. Early clonal dynamics of blood T cells, together with interferon-beta, were reported as the best response predictor.

The gene calls are TRBV19 and TRBJ1-4; 9 bases line up with TRBD1. The source of this sequence is a human donor with non-small cell lung cancer that progressed on radiotherapy plus ipilimumab. The sample consisted of peripheral blood, taken from a patient treated with radiotherapy plus ipilimumab. The CDR3 is CASSIGGTGTNEKLFF. In DNA, the CDR3 is TGTGCCAGTAGTATAGGTGGGACAGGGACTAATGAAAAACTGTTTTTT.